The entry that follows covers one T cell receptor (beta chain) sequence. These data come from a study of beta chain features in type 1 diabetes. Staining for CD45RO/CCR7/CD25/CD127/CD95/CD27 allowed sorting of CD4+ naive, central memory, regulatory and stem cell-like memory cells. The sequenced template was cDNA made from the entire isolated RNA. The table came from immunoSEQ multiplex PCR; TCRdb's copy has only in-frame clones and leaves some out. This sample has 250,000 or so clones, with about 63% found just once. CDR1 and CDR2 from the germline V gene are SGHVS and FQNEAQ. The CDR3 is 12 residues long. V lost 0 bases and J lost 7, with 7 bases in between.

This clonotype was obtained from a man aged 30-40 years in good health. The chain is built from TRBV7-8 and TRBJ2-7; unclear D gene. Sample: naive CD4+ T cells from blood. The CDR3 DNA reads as TGTGCCAGCAGCTTAGCCGCCGGGGAGCAGTACTTC. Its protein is CASSLAAGEQYF.